This T cell receptor (beta chain) was captured by sequencing in a study of CD8 T cells in Susac syndrome. Findings and limits, study-wide: The relatively small number of individuals in the TCR sequencing and HLA analysis was acknowledged by the study.

Germline lookup yields CDR1 MDHEN and CDR2 SYDVKM. Trimming took 3 bases from V and 6 from J; bases not matched to a gene: 5. The CDR3 is 13 residues long. CD8+ and CD4+ T cells from blood underwent TCR beta sequencing. Age- and sex-matched healthy donors served as the control group. With random hexamers, reverse transcription was performed on roughly 0.5 to 1 ug of RNA. The amplification used immunoSEQ multiplex PCR on TCR beta CDR3; it spanned 54 Vbeta and 13 Jbeta. One entry per CDR3 protein results from TCRdb running MiXCR on the immunoSEQ multiplex PCR reads. Among some 100,000 distinct CDR3 sequences, about 96% were seen once, and the ten largest hold around 0.1%. As regards this clonotype: Its target is not known.

This TCR came from a human donor in good health. The sample consisted of CD4+ T cells from PBMCs. This chain links TRBV28 with TRBJ2-7; 7 nucleotides match TRBD2. The CDR3 region is CASSLWGGSEQYF. In nucleotides, the CDR3 is TGTGCCAGCAGTTTGTGGGGCGGGAGCGAGCAGTACTTC.